This TCR beta chain was identified during a study of OX40 agonist ivuxolimab in advanced cancers. The wider study: Ivuxolimab, an antibody acting as an agonist of OX40 (CD134), was used to treat patients. Participants averaged 60 years of age (range 23 to 79) and were less than 85% male.

Notes on this clone: The antigen is unknown. Compared with germline, one end of the junction differs, possibly owing to a read error.

The table came from immunoSEQ multiplex PCR; TCRdb's copy has only in-frame clones and leaves some out. Among roughly 48,000 clones listed, approximately 90% were seen once. The study, taken as a whole, reports: Compared with CD4+, CD8+ T cells on average had more expanded clones. Both blood CD4+ and CD8+ T cells showed clonal growth by week 6 at 0.1 to 3.0 mg/kg.

CDR3 length: 14 amino acids. Germline assignment: CDR1 SGHKS and CDR2 YYEKEE (reference sequence). The specimen comprised CD4+ or CD8+ T cells sorted from blood, sampled in a trial of the OX40 agonist ivuxolimab. This TCR was recovered from an adult with an advanced solid tumor such as melanoma, head and neck, liver or kidney cancer. The rearrangement joins TRBV5-5 to TRBJ1-5; 7 nucleotides align to TRBD1. The CDR3 here is CASRIRDSSQPQHF. CDR3 DNA: TGTGCCAGCAGAATCCGGGACAGCAGTCAGCCCCAGCATTTT.